This T cell receptor (beta chain) is drawn from a study of regulatory T cells in long-lasting Graves disease. Study outcomes and limitations: There were preferences for TRBV28, TRBJ1-2 and TRBJ2-5 in persistent disease. Among persistent patients, a larger number of public clonotypes were shared (over 2,500) than among newly diagnosed patients (roughly 1,000).

This clonotype has more than one count but fewer than ten. The antigen is not known. Sequencing libraries for TCR beta were prepared with iRepertoire HTBI primers and Arm-PCR of CDR3 regions. TCRdb reanalysed the multiplex PCR reads using MiXCR and keeps one entry per CDR3 protein. The data contain around 460,000 distinct CDR3 sequences, less than 25% of them singletons. Time point described: persistent/refractory GD, antithyroid drugs over 5 years with positive TRAb. Construction of the TCR library relied on RNA isolated from PBMCs. The CDR3 is made up of 14 amino acids. V gave up 2 bases and J gave up 5 bases, with 12 bases separating them. Looked up from germline, CDR1 is DFQATT and CDR2 is SNEGSKA (reference sequence).

The receptor was derived from a female donor with Graves disease. This rearrangement joins TRBV20-1 to TRBJ1-4; maybe TRBD1 (5 bases). The sequenced sample was peripheral blood mononuclear cells (PBMCs), obtained when the disease was refractory, from a patient treated with antithyroid drugs. The CDR3 loop reads CSARLDTANEKLFF. The CDR3 DNA is TGCAGTGCTAGATTGGACACCGCCAATGAAAAACTGTTTTTT.